Below, 7 T cell receptor beta chains from the same sample are listed, as sequenced in a study of T cell repertoires in cytomegalovirus infection. No antigens are known for them. Via MiXCR, TCRdb re-called the reads, giving one row per CDR3 protein. Here the sample spans approximately 1,000,000 distinct CDR3 sequences, roughly 31% being singletons. The input for sequencing was cultured CD8+ T cells from PBMCs, taken from culture after CMV antigen stimulation. Receptors originate from a human donor in good health (CMV status not recorded). Some clones in this sample may be carry-over from other donors' samples.

The genes are TRBV20-1 and TRBJ2-7; weak D call: TRBD1 (6 bases). The CDR3 length is 14 residues. V lost 6 bases and J 3 bases, leaving 18 bases between the germline ends. The germline V gene has CDR1 DFQATT and CDR2 SNEGSKA (reference sequence). The CDR3 DNA reads as TGCAGTGCGCCCGGTGGCAGGGGCTTCTACGAGCAGTACTTC. It is translated as CSAPGGRGFYEQYF.

The V call is TRBV6-5, the J call TRBJ2-3; D might be TRBD1 (7 bases). The germline V gene has CDR1 MNHEY and CDR2 SVGAGI. This CDR3 is 15 amino acids long. V lost 6 bases to trimming and J lost 1 base, with 14 bases between them. CDR3 bases: TGTGCCAGCAGGACGACAGGGACTCGCACAGATACGCAGTATTTT. It codes for CASRTTGTRTDTQYF.

This clonotype was detected a few times. V gene TRBV4-1 combines with J gene TRBJ1-2; no definite D call. Germline CDR1 is MGHRA and CDR2 is YSYEKL. Trimming cost V 3 bases and J 8 bases, with 19 bases left between them. The CDR3 runs to 15 residues. This chain's CDR3 is CASSHLPQDEKGYTF. The CDR3, as DNA: TGCGCCAGCAGCCACCTACCCCAGGACGAGAAAGGCTACACCTTC.

This clonotype occurred many times. The chain combines TRBV7-8 with TRBJ1-3; D not resolved. Trimming stripped 2 bases from V and 1 base from J, with 15 bases between. Germline values: CDR1 SGHVS, CDR2 FQNEAQ. The CDR3 totals 17 residues. Here the CDR3 reads CASSLSEGWESGNTIYF. The DNA of the CDR3 is TGTGCCAGCAGCTTATCCGAAGGTTGGGAATCTGGAAACACCATATATTTT. The full variable domain, completed using reference TRBV7-8 and TRBJ1-3, is GAGVSQSPRYKVAKRGQDVALRCDPISGHVSLFWYQQALGQGPEFLTYFQNEAQLDKSGLPSDRFFAERPEGSVSTLKIQRTQQEDSAVYLCASSLSEGWESGNTIYFGEGSWLTVV.

This clonotype was detected a few times. The chain's CDR3 is CASSPRRLNTGELFF. The CDR3 DNA is TGTGCCAGCAGCCCCCGGCGACTGAACACCGGGGAGCTGTTTTTT. This sequence joins TRBV7-8 and TRBJ2-2; no clear D. Germline V lookup: CDR1 SGHVS, CDR2 FQNEAQ. The CDR3 totals 15 residues. Trimming pared 5 bases from V and 1 base from J, leaving 11 bases between.

V usage is TRBV4-1 and J usage is TRBJ1-1; D uncertain. CDR1 MGHRA and CDR2 YSYEKL come from the germline V gene. The CDR3 is 14 residues long. Trimming pared 5 bases from V and 0 bases from J, leaving 10 bases between. CDR3 protein: CASSSSSLNTEAFF. The CDR3 coding sequence is TGCGCCAGCAGCTCTTCCTCGTTGAACACTGAAGCTTTCTTT.

A few counts support this clonotype. The V call is TRBV9, the J call TRBJ1-2; D is unresolved. V lost 3 bases to trimming and J lost 7 bases, with 10 bases between them. The CDR3 covers 12 residues. Germline-derived CDR1 and CDR2 are SGDLS and YYNGEE. This CDR3 reads CASSADPLGYTF. DNA of the CDR3: TGTGCCAGCAGCGCGGACCCTCTTGGCTACACCTTC.